This TCR beta chain was recovered during a study of regulatory T cells in long-lasting Graves disease. This clonotype was counted many times. Its target is unknown. The CDR3 covers 13 residues. Germline V gives CDR1 SGHRS, CDR2 YFSETQ. V was shortened by 3 bases and J by 2 bases, with 7 bases between the two germline ends. Researchers made TCR beta libraries by using iRepertoire HTBI primers and running Arm-PCR on CDR3 regions. From the multiplex PCR reads, TCRdb called clonotypes with MiXCR, one entry per CDR3 protein. The table lists about 330,000 distinct CDR3 sequences, roughly 17% of them singletons. The sample's time point: newly diagnosed GD, antithyroid drugs for less than 3 months. Extracted PBMC RNA gave rise to the TCR library. Overall study findings and caveats: Whereas new patients shared about a thousand public clonotypes, persistent patients shared more, at under 3,500.

These data were also reused for a study on T cells in Graves' hyperthyroidism and ophthalmopathy.

Sequencing used peripheral blood mononuclear cells (PBMCs), obtained at new diagnosis, from a patient treated with antithyroid drugs. The chain joins TRBV5-1 to TRBJ2-3, with unresolved D. This receptor was taken from a young woman with Graves disease. For the CDR3, the DNA is TGCGCCAGCAGCTCCCACGTCACAGATACGCAGTATTTT. Translated: CASSSHVTDTQYF.